One TCR beta chain is described in this entry. Its antigen is not known. CD45RO-negative cells were positively selected for CCR7, leaving out terminally differentiated effector memory CD45RA+ cells. Germline CDR1 reads KGHSY; CDR2 reads FQNENV. The CDR3 totals 15 residues. V was clipped by 5 bases and J by 0 bases, with 10 bases between them. The data are from a study of shared clonotypes between healthy human individuals. Here immunoSEQ multiplex PCR was the method, and the copy in TCRdb shows in-frame clones only, minus some. The sample shows about 2 million clones, about 95% of them seen only once. General study results and limits: In this cohort, only blood was sampled, and tissue repertoires likely differ.

The chain is built from TRBV16 and TRBJ1-4; D not certain. The sequenced sample was naive CD8+ T cells sorted from blood. This receptor was obtained from a man aged 18 to 30 in good health. The DNA of the CDR3 is TGTGCCAGCAGCACCTTACACGCAACTAATGAAAAACTGTTTTTT. Its translation is CASSTLHATNEKLFF.